The clone carrying this TCR beta chain was counted ten times or more. TCRdb used MiXCR to reprocess the multiplex PCR reads, holding one entry per CDR3 protein. The data contain some 130,000 distinct CDR3 sequences, approximately 20% of them singletons. The data derive from a study of breast tumors, draining lymph nodes, adjacent tissues. Axillary draining lymph nodes of breast cancer patients supplied the node samples. Germline trimming cut 4 bases from V and 3 bases from J; bases unmatched to any gene: 4. Germline V CDR1 and CDR2: KGHSH, LQKENI. The CDR3 is 14 residues long. The sequenced sample consisted of axillary lymph node tissue. This receptor was obtained from a female donor with breast cancer. Some clones in this sample may be carry-over from other donors' samples. The J gene is TRBJ1-2, the V gene TRBV18; 8 bases agree with TRBD1. Here the CDR3 DNA reads TGTGCCAGCTCACGACAGGGGTCTGACTATGGCTACACCTTC. Translating it yields CASSRQGSDYGYTF.